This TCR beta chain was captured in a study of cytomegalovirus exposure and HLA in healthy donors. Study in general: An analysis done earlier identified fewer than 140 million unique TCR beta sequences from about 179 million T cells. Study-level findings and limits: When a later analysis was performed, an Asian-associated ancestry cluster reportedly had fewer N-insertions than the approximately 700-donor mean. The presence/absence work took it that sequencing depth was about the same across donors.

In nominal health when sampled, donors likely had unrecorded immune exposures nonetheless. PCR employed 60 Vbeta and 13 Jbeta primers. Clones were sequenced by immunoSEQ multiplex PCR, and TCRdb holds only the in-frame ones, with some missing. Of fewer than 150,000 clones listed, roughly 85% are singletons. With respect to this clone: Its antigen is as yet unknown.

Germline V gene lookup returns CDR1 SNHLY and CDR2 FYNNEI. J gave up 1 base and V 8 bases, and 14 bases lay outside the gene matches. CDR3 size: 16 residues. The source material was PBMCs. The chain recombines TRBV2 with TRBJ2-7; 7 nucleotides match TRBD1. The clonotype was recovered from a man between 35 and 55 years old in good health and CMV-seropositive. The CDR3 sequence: CASGRARQGISYEQYF. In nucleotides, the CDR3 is TGTGCCAGCGGAAGGGCGAGACAGGGCATATCCTACGAGCAGTACTTC.